These 15 T cell receptor beta chains share one sample of origin, sequenced in a study of blood T cell repertoires in COVID-19. Repertoires were generated with immunoSEQ multiplex PCR, while TCRdb's copy carries only in-frame clones and drops some. The sample carries around 150,000 clones, under 90% recorded once. Sample: peripheral blood. The receptors come from an elderly woman with acute or convalescent COVID-19.

The V and J genes are TRBV5-5 and TRBJ1-1; 9 positions agree with TRBD1. Trimming took 2 bases from V and 5 from J; bases not matched to a gene: 10. The CDR3 totals 16 residues. Germline CDR1 and CDR2: SGHKS and YYEKEE (reference sequence). The CDR3 DNA sequence: TGTGCCAGCAGCTTCTGGGACAGGGCGGAGGGTACTGAAGCTTTCTTT. Translation: CASSFWDRAEGTEAFF.

This CDR3 is CASSLDGQRGGYGYTF. The CDR3 bases are TGTGCCAGCAGCCTAGACGGTCAAAGGGGGGGATATGGCTACACCTTC. The J gene is TRBJ1-2, the V gene TRBV5-4; possible D gene TRBD1, 6 bases. CDR1 and CDR2 (germline): SGHNT, YYREEE (reference sequence). The CDR3 is made up of 16 amino acids. V was cut by 4 bases and J by 5 bases, with 21 bases left in between.

The genes are TRBV19 and TRBJ2-7; D unclear. Trimming stripped 2 bases from V and 0 bases from J, with 5 bases between. Germline V gives CDR1 LNHDA, CDR2 SQIVND (reference sequence). The CDR3 is 13 residues long. The CDR3 sequence: CASSITHSYEQYF. The CDR3 nucleotides read TGTGCCAGTAGTATAACACACTCCTACGAGCAGTACTTC.

This clone was recorded once. The genes are TRBV28 and TRBJ2-7; possible D gene TRBD2, 6 bases. Germline values: CDR1 MDHEN, CDR2 SYDVKM. The CDR3 loop spans 13 amino acids. V dropped 3 bases and J dropped 0 bases, with 6 bases sitting between them. CDR3 nucleotide sequence: TGTGCCAGCAGTTTCGGGGGCTCCTACGAGCAGTACTTC. Its translation: CASSFGGSYEQYF. Based on the CDR3 plus reference TRBV28 and TRBJ2-7, the full variable domain is DVKVTQSSRYLVKRTGEKVFLECVQDMDHENMFWYRQDPGLGLRLIYFSYDVKMKEKGDIPEGYSVSREKKERFSLILESASTNQTSMYLCASSFGGSYEQYFGPGTRLTVT.

V usage is TRBV5-1 and J usage is TRBJ2-7; D may be TRBD1 (6 bases). CDR1 SGHRS and CDR2 YFSETQ come from the germline V gene. The V and J ends lost 0 bases and 4 bases respectively, with 11 bases between them. The CDR3 contains 14 residues. CDR3 nucleotide sequence: TGCGCCAGCAGCTTGGGACAGGCAGGGTACGAGCAGTACTTC. Protein sequence: CASSLGQAGYEQYF.

This chain joins TRBV12-3 or TRBV12-4 and TRBJ1-2; D possibly corresponds to TRBD1 (6 bases). CDR3 length equals 13 residues. Trimming removed 6 bases from V and 8 bases from J, with 16 bases in between. The CDR3 DNA sequence: TGTGCCAGCAGCTCACAGGGAGAACACGGCTACACCTTC. It codes for CASSSQGEHGYTF.

V and J are TRBV12-3 or TRBV12-4 and TRBJ2-5, with 8 bases aligning to TRBD2. J lost 5 bases, V lost 2 bases, and 1 base had no gene match. The CDR3 spans 13 residues. This chain's CDR3 is CASSLSGGETQYF. The CDR3 nucleotides are TGTGCCAGCAGTTTATCGGGAGGGGAGACCCAGTACTTC.

There are a few counts of this clone. The chain carries TRBV10-1 and TRBJ2-7; D remains unclear. The germline CDR1 and CDR2 sequences are WNHNN and SYGVQD (reference sequence). This CDR3 has 12 residues. Trimming left V 2 bases short and J 6 bases short, with 8 bases between. CDR3 region: CASSEEWSEQYF. CDR3 sequence (DNA): TGCGCCAGCAGTGAGGAGTGGTCCGAGCAGTACTTC.

The V gene is TRBV7-2, the J gene TRBJ2-5, with 12 bases matching TRBD2. J was trimmed by 5 bases and V by 4 bases; bases with no gene match: 8. Looked up from germline, CDR1 is SGHTA and CDR2 is FQGNSA. This CDR3 is 16 amino acids long. In DNA form, the CDR3 reads TGTGCCAGCAGCTCAGCTAGCGGGGGGGCCTTGGAGACCCAGTACTTC. Translated: CASSSASGGALETQYF.

The chain links TRBV15 to TRBJ1-3; no firm D call. The CDR3 extends over 16 amino acids. Trimming removed 0 bases at V and 0 bases at J, with 9 bases between. Germline V gene sequence: CDR1 LNHNV, CDR2 YYDKDF (reference sequence). CDR3 sequence (DNA): TGTGCCACCAGCAGAGACCGCCTAGGCTCTGGAAACACCATATATTTT. Translation gives CATSRDRLGSGNTIYF. Using reference TRBV15 and TRBJ1-3 for the parts outside the CDR3, the full variable domain is DAMVIQNPRYQVTQFGKPVTLSCSQTLNHNVMYWYQQKSSQAPKLLFHYYDKDFNNEADTPDNFQSRRPNTSFCFLDIRSPGLGDTAMYLCATSRDRLGSGNTIYFGEGSWLTVV.

This clone has at least ten counts. The chain has TRBV7-2 and TRBJ2-1, with D unclear. Trimming removed 8 bases from V and 4 bases from J, with 12 bases in between. Per germline, CDR1 SGHTA and CDR2 FQGNSA. This CDR3 has 13 amino acids. The CDR3: CASGPRGYNEQFF. DNA of the CDR3: TGTGCCAGCGGCCCACGCGGATACAATGAGCAGTTCTTC.

On this clone itself: Different DNA sequences within this sample yield the same CDR3. J is TRBJ1-1 and V is TRBV11-2, with D perhaps matching TRBD1 (6 bases). The CDR3 consists of 14 residues. The V end was cut by 1 base, the J end by 4 bases, with 10 bases between. Per germline, CDR1 SGHAT and CDR2 FQNNGV. The CDR3 nucleotides read TGTGCCAGCAGCTTAGGGCAGGGGAGCACTGAAGCTTTCTTT. Protein: CASSLGQGSTEAFF.

The V and J genes are TRBV7-8 and TRBJ2-1; D might be TRBD2 (6 bases). Per germline, CDR1 SGHVS and CDR2 FQNEAQ. The CDR3 has 15 amino acids. Trimming removed 3 bases at V and 6 bases at J, with 15 bases between. CDR3 in DNA: TGTGCCAGCAGCTTTAGGTGGGGGGTCGGCAATGAGCAGTTCTTC. Translated, it gives CASSFRWGVGNEQFF.

The chain's CDR3 is CATSRETQGVVAQYF. The CDR3 nucleotides are TGTGCCACCAGCAGGGAAACCCAGGGGGTAGTGGCCCAGTACTTC. The chain links TRBV15 to TRBJ2-5; 7 nucleotides align to TRBD1. The CDR3 loop spans 15 amino acids. The junction had 13 bases not matched to a gene; V was cut back by 3 bases and J by 9 bases. CDR1 is LNHNV and CDR2 is YYDKDF in the germline V gene (reference sequence).

Here the CDR3 DNA reads TGCAGTGCTAGTTTAGCGGGAGCTTACACCGGGGAGCTGTTTTTT. Amino acid sequence: CSASLAGAYTGELFF. The V call is TRBV20-1, the J call TRBJ2-2, with 9 bases matching TRBD2. The germline CDR1 and CDR2 sequences are DFQATT and SNEGSKA (reference sequence). J gave up 3 bases and V 3 bases, and 5 bases lay outside the gene matches. This CDR3 comprises 15 residues.